The text below deals with one T cell receptor beta chain. What it recognizes is unknown. The germline CDR1 and CDR2 sequences are DFQATT and SNEGSKA (reference sequence). The CDR3 is 15 residues long. This record belongs to a study of post-analysis software for immune sequencing data. Study background: Recorded disease courses covered relapsing-remitting, secondary progressive and progressive-relapsing multiple sclerosis. Some patients had no subtype annotation. Findings of the study overall: Samples from one preparation batch, clustered by F measure, grouped strongly together. Five or six TRBV segments, TRBV5-6, TRBV5-1 and TRBV20-1 among them, were found more frequent in patients than controls. Controls showed significantly higher normalized Chao1 diversity than did multiple sclerosis patients.

TCR beta cDNA libraries had unique molecular identifiers. With 1 to 10 million T cells as the source, 500,000 to 650,000 cDNA molecules resulted. TCRdb passed the PCR reads through MiXCR, listing each CDR3 protein once. The sample includes 740,000 or so distinct CDR3 sequences, approximately 53% of them seen just once. Specimen: blood. The chain carries TRBV20-1 and TRBJ2-4, with 9 bases identical to TRBD1. The closer fit of TRBJ2-7 to the DNA end suggests the J call may be wrong. The sequence derives from a girl under 18 with multiple sclerosis. The CDR3: CSARAGGTGTIEQYF. The CDR3 DNA sequence: TGCAGTGCTAGGGCTGGTGGGACAGGGACCATCGAGCAGTACTTC.